This T cell receptor (beta chain) appears in the sequencing data of a study of blood T cell repertoires in COVID-19. Looking at the study overall: Acute-phase and convalescent COVID-19 samples originated in the United States, Italy and Spain.

Method: immunoSEQ multiplex PCR; TCRdb's copy keeps in-frame clones and lacks some. The sample carries about 180,000 clones, 86% recorded once. The V end was cut by 3 bases, the J end by 5 bases, with 6 bases between. This CDR3 comprises 12 residues. The germline V gene has CDR1 SGHRS and CDR2 YFSETQ. All enrollees were about 18 to 100 years old and from about 24 US areas. The sample taken for sequencing was PBMCs or T cells enriched from blood (not recorded which). V is TRBV5-1 and J is TRBJ2-1; D possibly corresponds to TRBD1 (5 bases). The clonotype was recovered from a young woman who had recovered from COVID-19. CDR3 amino acids: CASSWTNNEQFF. CDR3 sequence (DNA): TGCGCCAGCAGCTGGACAAACAATGAGCAGTTCTTC.